This T cell receptor beta chain was recovered during a study of T cell repertoires in cytomegalovirus infection. Overall study context: Use of recently identified HLA-C-restricted and well-studied HLA-B-restricted CMV epitopes was part of the study.

As for this clonotype: Its target is not known. The CDR3 does not end in the conserved phenylalanine or tryptophan, so this is likely a read error.

Study outcomes and limitations: Carriers of CMV plus the relevant HLA were identified by cumulative public TCR beta family frequency. Clonotype analysis showed dominance of the ex vivo response by HLA-C-restricted CMV-specific TCR beta clonotypes.

TCRdb re-analysed the reads in MiXCR, keeping a single row per CDR3 protein. Of fewer than 1,000,000 distinct CDR3 sequences listed, roughly 30% are singletons. CDR3 length: 14 residues. V lost 6 bases, J lost 5 bases, and 14 bases lay in between. Germline assignment: CDR1 MNHEY and CDR2 SVGAGI. The sample here was cultured CD8+ T cells from PBMCs, taken from culture after CMV antigen stimulation. The chain joins TRBV6-5 to TRBJ2-1; tentatively, D is TRBD1 or TRBD2 (5 bases each). This clonotype was obtained from a human donor in good health (CMV status not recorded). Some clones in this sample may be carry-over from other donors' samples. DNA for the CDR3: TGTGCCAGCAGAAACTCCTTGGGGGACAATGAGCAGTTCTCC. Its protein product is CASRNSLGDNEQFS.